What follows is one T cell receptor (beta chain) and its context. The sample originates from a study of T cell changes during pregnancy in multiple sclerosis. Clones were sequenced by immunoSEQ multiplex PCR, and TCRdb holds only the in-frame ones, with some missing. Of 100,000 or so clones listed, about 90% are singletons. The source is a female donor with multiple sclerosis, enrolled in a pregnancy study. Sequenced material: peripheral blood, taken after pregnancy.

The CDR3: CASSPMGGGIPPDEQFF. The CDR3 nucleotides read TGCGCCAGCAGCCCCATGGGGGGGGGAATTCCTCCGGATGAGCAGTTCTTC. This chain connects TRBV5-1 to TRBJ2-1; TRBD2 aligns across 7 bases. Losses at the gene ends were 4 bases for V and 8 bases for J; bases not matched to a gene: 18. This CDR3 comprises 17 residues. Germline V lookup: CDR1 SGHRS, CDR2 YFSETQ.